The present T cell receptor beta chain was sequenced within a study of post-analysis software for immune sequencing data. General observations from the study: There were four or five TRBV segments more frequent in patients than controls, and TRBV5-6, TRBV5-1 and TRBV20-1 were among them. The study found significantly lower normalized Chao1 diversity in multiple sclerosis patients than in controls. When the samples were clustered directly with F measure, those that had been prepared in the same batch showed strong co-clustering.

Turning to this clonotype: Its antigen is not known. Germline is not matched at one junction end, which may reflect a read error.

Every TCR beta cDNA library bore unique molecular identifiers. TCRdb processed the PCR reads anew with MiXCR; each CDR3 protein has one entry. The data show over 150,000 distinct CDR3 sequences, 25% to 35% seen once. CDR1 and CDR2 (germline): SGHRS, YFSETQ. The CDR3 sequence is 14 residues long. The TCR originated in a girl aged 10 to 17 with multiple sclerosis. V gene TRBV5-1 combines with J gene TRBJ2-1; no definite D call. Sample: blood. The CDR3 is CASNLKLAGNEQFF. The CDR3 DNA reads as TGCGCCAGCAACTTGAAGTTAGCAGGCAATGAGCAGTTCTTC.